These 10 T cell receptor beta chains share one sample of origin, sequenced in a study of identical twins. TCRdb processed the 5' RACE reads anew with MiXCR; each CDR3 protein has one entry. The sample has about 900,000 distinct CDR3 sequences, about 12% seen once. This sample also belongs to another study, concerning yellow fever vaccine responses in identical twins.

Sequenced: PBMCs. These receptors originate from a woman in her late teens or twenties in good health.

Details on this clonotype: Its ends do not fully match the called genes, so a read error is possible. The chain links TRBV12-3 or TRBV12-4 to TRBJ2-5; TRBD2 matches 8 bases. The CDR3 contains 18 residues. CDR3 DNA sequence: TGTGCCCGCAGTTTTCAGTTGGGTGGCGGGGGGTTACTGGAGACCCAGTACTTC. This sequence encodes CARSFQLGGGGLLETQYF.

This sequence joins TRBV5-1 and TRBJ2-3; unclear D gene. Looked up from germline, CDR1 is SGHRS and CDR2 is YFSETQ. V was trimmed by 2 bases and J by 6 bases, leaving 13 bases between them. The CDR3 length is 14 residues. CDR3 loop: CASSFSQPQDTQYF. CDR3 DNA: TGCGCCAGCAGCTTTTCCCAGCCTCAGGATACGCAGTATTTT.

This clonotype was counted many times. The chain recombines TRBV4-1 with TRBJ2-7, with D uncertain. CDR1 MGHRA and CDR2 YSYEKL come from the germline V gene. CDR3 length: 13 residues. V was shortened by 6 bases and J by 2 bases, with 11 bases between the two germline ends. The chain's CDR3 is CASSRSFPYEQYF. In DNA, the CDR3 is TGCGCCAGCAGTCGATCCTTCCCCTACGAGCAGTACTTC.

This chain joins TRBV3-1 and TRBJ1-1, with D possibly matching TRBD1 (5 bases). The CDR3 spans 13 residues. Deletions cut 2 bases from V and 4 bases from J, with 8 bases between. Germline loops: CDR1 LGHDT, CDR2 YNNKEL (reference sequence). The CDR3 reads CASSQSGVTEAFF. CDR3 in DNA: TGTGCCAGCAGCCAATCGGGGGTCACTGAAGCTTTCTTT.

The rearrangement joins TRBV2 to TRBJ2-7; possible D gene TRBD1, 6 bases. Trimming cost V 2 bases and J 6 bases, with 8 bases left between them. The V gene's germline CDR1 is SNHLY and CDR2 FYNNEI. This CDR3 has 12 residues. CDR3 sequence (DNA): TGTGCCAGCAGTGAATACAGGGCCGAGCAGTACTTC. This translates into CASSEYRAEQYF.

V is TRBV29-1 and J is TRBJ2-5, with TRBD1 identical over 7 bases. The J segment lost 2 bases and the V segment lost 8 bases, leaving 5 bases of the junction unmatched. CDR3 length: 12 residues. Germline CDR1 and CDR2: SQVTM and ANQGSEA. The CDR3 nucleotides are TGCAGCTTTACCAGGGGGCAAGAGACCCAGTACTTC. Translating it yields CSFTRGQETQYF. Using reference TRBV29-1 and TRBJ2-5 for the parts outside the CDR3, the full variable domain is SAVISQKPSRDICQRGTSLTIQCQVDSQVTMMFWYRQQPGQSLTLIATANQGSEATYESGFVIDKFPISRPNLTFSTLTVSNMSPEDSSIYLCSFTRGQETQYFGPGTRLLVL.

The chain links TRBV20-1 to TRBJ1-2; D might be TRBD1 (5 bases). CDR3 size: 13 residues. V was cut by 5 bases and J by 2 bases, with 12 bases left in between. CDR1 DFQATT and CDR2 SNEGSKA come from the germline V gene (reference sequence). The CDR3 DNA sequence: TGCAGTGCTTACCACACAGGCAACTATGGCTACACCTTC. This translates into CSAYHTGNYGYTF.

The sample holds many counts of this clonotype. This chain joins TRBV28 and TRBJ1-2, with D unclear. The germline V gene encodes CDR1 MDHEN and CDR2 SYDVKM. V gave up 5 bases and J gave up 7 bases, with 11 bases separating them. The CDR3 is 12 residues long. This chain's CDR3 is CASSLGVVGYTF. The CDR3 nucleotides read TGTGCCAGCAGTCTGGGAGTGGTTGGCTACACCTTC.

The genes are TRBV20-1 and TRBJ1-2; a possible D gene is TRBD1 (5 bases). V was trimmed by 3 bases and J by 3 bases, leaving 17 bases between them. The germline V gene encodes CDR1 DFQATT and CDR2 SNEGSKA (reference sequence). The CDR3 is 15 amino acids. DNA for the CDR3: TGCAGTGCTAGCAAGGAGGGCAGGGTGGACTATGGCTACACCTTC. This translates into CSASKEGRVDYGYTF.

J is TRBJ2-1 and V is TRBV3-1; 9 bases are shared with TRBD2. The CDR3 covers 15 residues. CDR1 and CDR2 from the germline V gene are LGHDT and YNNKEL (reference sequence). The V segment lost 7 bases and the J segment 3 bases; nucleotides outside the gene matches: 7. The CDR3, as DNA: TGTGCCAGCACCAAGCGGGGGGATATCTACAATGAGCAGTTCTTC. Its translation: CASTKRGDIYNEQFF.